This T cell receptor (beta chain) derives from a study of T cells in localized non-small cell lung cancer. Whole-study results and caveats: In adjacent lung, a median about 52 of the top 100 tumor clones were found.

In regard to this clone: What it binds is unknown.

The data were produced by immunoSEQ multiplex PCR, yet TCRdb's version contains in-frame clones alone and is incomplete. There are tens of thousands of clones in the sample; about 86% occur only once, and 6.5% to 8% lies in the top ten. CDR3 size: 21 residues. Germline CDR1 reads MDHEN; CDR2 reads SYDVKM. V shed 3 bases and J 4 bases; nucleotides not matched to a gene: 19. The TCR was taken from a male donor older than 55 with stage II lung adenocarcinoma. The material was peripheral blood mononuclear cells, obtained before any cancer treatment. The rearrangement joins TRBV28 to TRBJ2-7, with 15 bases aligning to TRBD2. CDR3 coding DNA: TGTGCCAGCAGTTTGTGGACTAGCGGGAGGGCCGGATTCGTTAAGGGGTACGAGCAGTACTTC. Its translation: CASSLWTSGRAGFVKGYEQYF.